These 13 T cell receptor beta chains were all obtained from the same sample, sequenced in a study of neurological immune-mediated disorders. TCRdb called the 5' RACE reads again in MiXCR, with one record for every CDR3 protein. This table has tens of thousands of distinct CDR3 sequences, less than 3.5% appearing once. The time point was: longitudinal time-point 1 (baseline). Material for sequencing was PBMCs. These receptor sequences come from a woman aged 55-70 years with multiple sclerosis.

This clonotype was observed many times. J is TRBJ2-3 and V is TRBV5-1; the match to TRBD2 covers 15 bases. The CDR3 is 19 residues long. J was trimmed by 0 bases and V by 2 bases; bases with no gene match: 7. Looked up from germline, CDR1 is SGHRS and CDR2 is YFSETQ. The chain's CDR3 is CASSFPGLAGGPSTDTQYF. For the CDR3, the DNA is TGCGCCAGCAGCTTCCCGGGACTAGCGGGGGGCCCCAGCACAGATACGCAGTATTTT.

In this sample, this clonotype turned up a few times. CDR3 sequence (DNA): TGCAGCGTTGGGGGGCAATTGAAAGAGCAGTACTTC. It is translated as CSVGGQLKEQYF. V is TRBV29-1 and J is TRBJ2-7; tentative D call: TRBD1 (6 bases). There are 12 residues in the CDR3. Trimming removed 4 bases at V and 7 bases at J, with 14 bases between. Germline V gene sequence: CDR1 SQVTM, CDR2 ANQGSEA.

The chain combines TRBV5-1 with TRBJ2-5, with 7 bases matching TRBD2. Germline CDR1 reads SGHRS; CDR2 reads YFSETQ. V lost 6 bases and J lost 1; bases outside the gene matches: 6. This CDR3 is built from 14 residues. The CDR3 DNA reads TGCGCCAGCAATGAGTGGGGGGGCCAAGAGACCCAGTACTTC. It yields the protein CASNEWGGQETQYF. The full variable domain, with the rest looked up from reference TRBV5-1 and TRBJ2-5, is KAGVTQTPRYLIKTRGQQVTLSCSPISGHRSVSWYQQTPGQGLQFLFEYFSETQRNKGNFPGRFSGRQFSNSRSEMNVSTLELGDSALYLCASNEWGGQETQYFGPGTRLLVL.

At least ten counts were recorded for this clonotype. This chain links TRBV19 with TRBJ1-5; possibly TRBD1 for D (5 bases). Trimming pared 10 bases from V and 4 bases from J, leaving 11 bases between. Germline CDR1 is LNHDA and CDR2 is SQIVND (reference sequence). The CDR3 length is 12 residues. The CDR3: CATGTVNQPQHF. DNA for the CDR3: TGTGCCACCGGGACTGTGAATCAGCCCCAGCATTTT.

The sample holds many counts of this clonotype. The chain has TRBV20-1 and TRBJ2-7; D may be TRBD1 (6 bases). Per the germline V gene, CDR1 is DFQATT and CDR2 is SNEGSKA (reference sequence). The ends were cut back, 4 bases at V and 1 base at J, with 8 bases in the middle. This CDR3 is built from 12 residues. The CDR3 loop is CSANDRSYEQYF. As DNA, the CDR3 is TGCAGTGCTAATGACAGGTCCTACGAGCAGTACTTC.

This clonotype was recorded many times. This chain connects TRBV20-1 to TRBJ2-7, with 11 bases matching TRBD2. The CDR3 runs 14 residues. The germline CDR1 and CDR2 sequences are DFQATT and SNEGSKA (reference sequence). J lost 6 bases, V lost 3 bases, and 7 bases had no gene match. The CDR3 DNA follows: TGCAGTGCTAGGGTGGGACTAGCGGCCCGCGAGCAGTACTTC. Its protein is CSARVGLAAREQYF.

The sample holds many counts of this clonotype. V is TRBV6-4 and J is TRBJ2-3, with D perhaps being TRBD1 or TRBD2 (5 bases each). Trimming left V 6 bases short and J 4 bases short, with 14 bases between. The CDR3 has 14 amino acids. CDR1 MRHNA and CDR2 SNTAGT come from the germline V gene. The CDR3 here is CASSEGTPADTQYF. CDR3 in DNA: TGTGCCAGCAGCGAGGGGACCCCGGCAGATACGCAGTATTTT.

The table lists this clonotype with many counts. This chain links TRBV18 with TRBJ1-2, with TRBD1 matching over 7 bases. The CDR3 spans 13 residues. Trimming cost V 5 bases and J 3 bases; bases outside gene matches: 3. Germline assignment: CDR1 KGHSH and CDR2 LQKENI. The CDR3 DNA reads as TGTGCCAGCTCAATTGACAGGGACTATGGCTACACCTTC. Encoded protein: CASSIDRDYGYTF.

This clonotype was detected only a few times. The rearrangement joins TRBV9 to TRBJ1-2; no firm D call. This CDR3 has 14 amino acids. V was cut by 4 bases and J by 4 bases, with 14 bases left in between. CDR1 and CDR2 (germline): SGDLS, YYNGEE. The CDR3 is CASSINEESYGYTF. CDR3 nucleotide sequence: TGTGCCAGCAGCATCAATGAGGAGTCCTATGGCTACACCTTC.

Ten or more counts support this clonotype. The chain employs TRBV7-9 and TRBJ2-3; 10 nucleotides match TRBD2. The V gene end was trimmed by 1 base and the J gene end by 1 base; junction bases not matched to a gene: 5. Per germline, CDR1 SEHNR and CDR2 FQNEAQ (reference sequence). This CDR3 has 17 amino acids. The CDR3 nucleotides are TGTGCCAGCAGCTTAGGCCTAGCGGGGGACCGCACAGATACGCAGTATTTT. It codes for CASSLGLAGDRTDTQYF.

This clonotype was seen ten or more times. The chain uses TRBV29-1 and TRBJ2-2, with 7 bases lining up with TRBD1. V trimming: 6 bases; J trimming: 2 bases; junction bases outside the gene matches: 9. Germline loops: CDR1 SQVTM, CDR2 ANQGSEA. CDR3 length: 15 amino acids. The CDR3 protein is CSVFPGQSNTGELFF. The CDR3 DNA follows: TGCAGCGTGTTCCCGGGACAGTCCAACACCGGGGAGCTGTTTTTT.

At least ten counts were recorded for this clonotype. The DNA of the CDR3 is TGCAGTGCTAACCCGGGACTAGCGGGGGGGCCTCAAAATACGCAGTATTTT. Translation gives CSANPGLAGGPQNTQYF. This chain connects TRBV20-1 to TRBJ2-3, with TRBD2 matching over 16 bases. J was trimmed by 7 bases and V by 4 bases; bases with no gene match: 11. The germline V gene encodes CDR1 DFQATT and CDR2 SNEGSKA (reference sequence). The CDR3 length is 17 residues.

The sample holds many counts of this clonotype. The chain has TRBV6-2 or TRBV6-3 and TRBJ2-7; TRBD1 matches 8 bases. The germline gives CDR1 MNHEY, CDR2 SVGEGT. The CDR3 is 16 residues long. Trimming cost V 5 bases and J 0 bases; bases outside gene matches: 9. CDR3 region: CASSKIGQGRSYEQYF. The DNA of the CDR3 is TGTGCCAGCAGTAAGATCGGACAGGGTCGCTCCTACGAGCAGTACTTC.